This TCR beta chain was sequenced in a study of OX40 agonist ivuxolimab in advanced cancers. Trimming took 0 bases from V and 0 from J; bases not matched to a gene: 7. The length of the CDR3 is 18 residues. CDR1 and CDR2 (germline): SQVTM, ANQGSEA. Peripheral blood came from all dose cohorts at three timepoints. Only in-frame clones appear in the TCRdb table, and some are missing; sequencing was by immunoSEQ multiplex PCR. Among roughly 45,000 clones listed, around 87% were seen once. V is TRBV29-1 and J is TRBJ2-1; 11 nucleotides agree with TRBD2. The specimen was CD4+ or CD8+ T cells sorted from blood, collected in a trial of the OX40 agonist ivuxolimab. The sequence derives from an adult with an advanced solid tumor such as melanoma, head and neck, liver or kidney cancer. The CDR3 region is CSVEDLGGTSGSYNEQFF. CDR3 bases: TGCAGCGTTGAAGATCTTGGAGGGACTAGCGGCTCCTACAATGAGCAGTTCTTC.